This TCR beta chain was recovered during a study of CD8 T cells in Susac syndrome. Study results and caveats: As the study acknowledged, the number of individuals in its TCR sequencing and HLA analysis was relatively small.

About this clonotype itself: Its antigen remains unidentified.

A quantity of about 0.5 to 1 ug RNA underwent reverse transcription using random hexamers. One entry per CDR3 protein, called by TCRdb with MiXCR from the immunoSEQ multiplex PCR reads. The sample has about 290,000 distinct CDR3 sequences; approximately 85% are singletons. The CDR3 consists of 13 residues. V lost 1 base, J lost 3 bases, and 10 bases lay in between. Germline lookup yields CDR1 DFQATT and CDR2 SNEGSKA (reference sequence). It was treatment-naive patients with stable or active relapsing-remitting disease who made up the multiple sclerosis controls. The rearrangement links TRBV20-1 to TRBJ2-7; D is possibly TRBD1 (5 bases). Sequencing was performed on CD8+ T cells from PBMCs. This sequence originates from a human donor with multiple sclerosis. CDR3 in amino acids: CSARAQGLYEQYF. The CDR3 coding sequence is TGCAGTGCTAGAGCCCAGGGCCTCTACGAGCAGTACTTC.